This T cell receptor (beta chain) was identified in a study of shared clonotypes between healthy human individuals. At a deep level, the assay was run. In the sorted-subset replicate PCRs, 150 to 200 ng DNA, roughly 29,000 T cell genomes, was used. Produced via immunoSEQ multiplex PCR; TCRdb's table is partial and in-frame only. Of around 610,000 clones listed, roughly 96% are singletons. CD45RO negativity and positive selection for CCR7 defined naive CD8 cells, a population that excluded terminally differentiated effector memory CD45RA+ cells. The CDR3 loop spans 19 amino acids. V lost 3 bases to trimming and J lost 0 bases, with 23 bases between them. The germline V gene encodes CDR1 MDHEN and CDR2 SYDVKM. Overall study results and limits: Estimated clonotype richness was generally higher in naive than memory subsets. Generation probabilities were higher for clonotypes shared across all four sorted-subset donors than for unshared ones.

On this clone: Its antigen is not identified.

The material sequenced was naive CD8+ T cells sorted from blood. The sequence was collected from a woman in her twenties or thirties in good health. The chain couples TRBV28 to TRBJ1-1; TRBD1 might be the D (6 bases). The CDR3 loop is CASSFTYTRTDTMNTEAFF. The CDR3 DNA reads TGTGCCAGCAGTTTTACCTACACTCGGACAGATACTATGAACACTGAAGCTTTCTTT.